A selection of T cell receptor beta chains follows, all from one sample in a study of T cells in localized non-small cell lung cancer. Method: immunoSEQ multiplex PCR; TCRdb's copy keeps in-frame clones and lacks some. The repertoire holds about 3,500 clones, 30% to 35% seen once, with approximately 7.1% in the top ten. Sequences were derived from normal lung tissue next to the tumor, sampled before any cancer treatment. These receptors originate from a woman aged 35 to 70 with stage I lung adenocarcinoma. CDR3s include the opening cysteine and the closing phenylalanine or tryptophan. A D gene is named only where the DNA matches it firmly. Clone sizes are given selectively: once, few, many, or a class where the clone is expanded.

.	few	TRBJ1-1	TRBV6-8	TGTGCCATCAGTGGGGACGGGGTCTACACTGAAGCTTTCTTT	CAISGDGVYTEAFF
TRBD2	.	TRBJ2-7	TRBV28	TGTGCCAGCAGTTTCTTAGCGGGAGTATACGAGCAGTACTTC	CASSFLAGVYEQYF
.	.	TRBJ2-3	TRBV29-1	TGCAGCGTTGATCCCACCCTGGATACGCAGTATTTT	CSVDPTLDTQYF
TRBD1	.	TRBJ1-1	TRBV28	TGTGCCAGCAGTTCGACAGGGAGGACTGAAGCTTTCTTT	CASSSTGRTEAFF
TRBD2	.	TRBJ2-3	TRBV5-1	TGCGCCAGCAGCTTGGTCGGCGGGGGAGATACGCAGTATTTT	CASSLVGGGDTQYF
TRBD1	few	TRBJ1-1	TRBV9	TGTGCCAGCAGCGTAGTACCGGGACAGGGGAATTTGAACACTGAAGCTTTCTTT	CASSVVPGQGNLNTEAFF
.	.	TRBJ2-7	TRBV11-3	TGTGCCAGCAGCTTGGGAGGGGGCTCCTACGAGCAGTACTTC	CASSLGGGSYEQYF
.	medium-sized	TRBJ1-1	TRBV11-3	TGTGCCAGCAGCTTAAAGGGGTCTGGAACTGAAGCTTTCTTT	CASSLKGSGTEAFF
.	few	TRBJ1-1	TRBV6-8	TGTGCCAGCAGTTACAGTATCAGGGGGAACACTGAAGCTTTCTTT	CASSYSIRGNTEAFF
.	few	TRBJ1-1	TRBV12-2	TGTGCCACCATAAGGGCGTTTGGGAGCACTGAAGCTTTCTTT	CATIRAFGSTEAFF
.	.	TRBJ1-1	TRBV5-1	TGCGCCAGCAGCTTGGAATGGGATGGCACTGAAGCTTTCTTT	CASSLEWDGTEAFF
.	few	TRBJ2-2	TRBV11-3	TGTGCCAGCAGCTTGGCGGAATTGCAGGGCACCGGGGAGCTGTTTTTT	CASSLAELQGTGELFF
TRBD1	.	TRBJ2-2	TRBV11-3	TGTGCCAGCAGAGGTGGACAGGTCCAACCCGGGGAGCTGTTTTTT	CASRGGQVQPGELFF
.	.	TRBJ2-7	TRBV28	TGTGCCAGCAGTTCGGTCGCCTACGAGCAGTACTTC	CASSSVAYEQYF
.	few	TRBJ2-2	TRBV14	TGTGCCAGCAGCCAAGACTTCGGGCGGGGTTGGGCGTCCGGGGAGCTGTTTTTT	CASSQDFGRGWASGELFF
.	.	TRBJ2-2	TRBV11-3	TGTGCCAGCAGCTTAATCGGGATAGTTGGGGCCGGGGAGCTGTTTTTT	CASSLIGIVGAGELFF
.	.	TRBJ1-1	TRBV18	TGTGCCAGCTCGCAAGGGTCGACCACTGAAGCTTTCTTT	CASSQGSTTEAFF
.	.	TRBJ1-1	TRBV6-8	TGTGCCATCAGCGGGGGTATGAACACTGAAGCTTTCTTT	CAISGGMNTEAFF
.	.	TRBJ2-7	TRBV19	TGTGCCAGTAGTAACCGAGGGGGAAGCTCCTACGAGCAGTACTTC	CASSNRGGSSYEQYF
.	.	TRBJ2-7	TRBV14	TGTGCCAGCAGCCAAGTTGGGGTTGTCTACGAGCAGTACTTC	CASSQVGVVYEQYF
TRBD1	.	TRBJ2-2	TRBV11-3	TGTGCCAGCAGCTCTCTGGACAGGGCTGACACCGGGGAGCTGTTTTTT	CASSSLDRADTGELFF
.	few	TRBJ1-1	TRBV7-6	TGTGCCAGCAGCCTAGGGGGAGGGACTCTGGCTGAAGCTTTCTTT	CASSLGGGTLAEAFF
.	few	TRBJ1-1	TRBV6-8	TGTGCCAGCGGAAGGGACGGGAACACTGAAGCTTTCTTT	CASGRDGNTEAFF
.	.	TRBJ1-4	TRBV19	TGTGCCAGTAGTATCTACGAGAGGGAACTGTTTTTT	CASSIYERELFF
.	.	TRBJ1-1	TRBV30	TGTGCCTGGAGTGTAGGGGGAGGCACTGAAGCTTTCTTT	CAWSVGGGTEAFF
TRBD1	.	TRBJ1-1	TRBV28	TGTGCCAGCAGTCCATTAGACAGGGATGCTTTCTTT	CASSPLDRDAFF
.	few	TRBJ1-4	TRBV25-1	TGTGCCAGCAGTGAATCGTGGGGCCTTAATGAAAAACTGTTTTTT	CASSESWGLNEKLFF
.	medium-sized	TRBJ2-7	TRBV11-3	TGTGCCAGCAGCCCGGACCCCTCACGGAGCTCCTACGAGCAGTACTTC	CASSPDPSRSSYEQYF
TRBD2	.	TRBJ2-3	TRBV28	TGTGCCAGCAGTTCACCGGGGACTAGCGGGAGCACAGATACGCAGTATTTT	CASSSPGTSGSTDTQYF
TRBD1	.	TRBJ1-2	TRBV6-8	TGTGCCAGCAGTTACACAGGGGACCCGTCGGGCTACACCTTC	CASSYTGDPSGYTF
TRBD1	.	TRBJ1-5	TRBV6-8	TGTGCCAGCAGTGACCGGGACAGAAGTTATCAGCCCCAGCATTTT	CASSDRDRSYQPQHF
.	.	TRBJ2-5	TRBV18	TGTGCCAGCTCACCAAATTCGGGTCAAGAGACCCAGTACTTC	CASSPNSGQETQYF
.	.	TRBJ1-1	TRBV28	TGTGCCAGCAGATACCCGGACCTCGGGAACACTGAAGCTTTCTTT	CASRYPDLGNTEAFF
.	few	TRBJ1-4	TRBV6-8	TGTGCCAGCAGTTACTCGGGAACAGGGTCTAATGAAAAACTGTTTTTT	CASSYSGTGSNEKLFF
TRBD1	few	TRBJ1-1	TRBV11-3	TGTGCCAGCCGAAGACAGGGGGGCTTGGGCACTGAAGCTTTCTTT	CASRRQGGLGTEAFF
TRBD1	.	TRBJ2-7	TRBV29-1	TGCAGCGGGAGAGGGACAGGGGTTAGTTCGGGCGAGCAGTACTTC	CSGRGTGVSSGEQYF
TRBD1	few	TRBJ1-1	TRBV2	TGTGCCAGCAGAGACAGGGGGTATTTGAACACTGAAGCTTTCTTT	CASRDRGYLNTEAFF
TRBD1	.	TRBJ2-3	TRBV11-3	TGTGCCAGCAGCTCGGGACAGGGCACAGATACGCAGTATTTT	CASSSGQGTDTQYF
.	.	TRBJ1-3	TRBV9	TGTGCCAGCAGCGCCCAGGGCTTCTCTGGAAACACCATATATTTT	CASSAQGFSGNTIYF
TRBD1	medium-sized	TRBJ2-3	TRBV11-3	TGTGCCAGCAGCGACTGGACAGGGGGACTCACAGATACGCAGTATTTT	CASSDWTGGLTDTQYF
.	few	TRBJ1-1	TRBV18	TGTGCCAGCTCACCCGATTGGTTCACTGAAGCTTTCTTT	CASSPDWFTEAFF
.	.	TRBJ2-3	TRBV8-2	TGTGCCAGCAGTCCTCATCCGGGAGCGGGGGGGAGCACAGATACGCAGTATTTT	CASSPHPGAGGSTDTQYF
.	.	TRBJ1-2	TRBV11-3	TGTGCCAGCAGCACGCGGCCGGCGAGCTATGGCTACACCTTC	CASSTRPASYGYTF
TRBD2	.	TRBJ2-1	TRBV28	TGTGCCAGCAGTTCCGCTAGCGGGAGTCTCCATGAGCAGTTCTTC	CASSSASGSLHEQFF
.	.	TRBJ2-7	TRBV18	TGTGCCAGCTCTCCTAGGGAAGGAGAGCAGTACTTC	CASSPREGEQYF
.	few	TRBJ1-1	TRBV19	TGTGCCAGTAGATCCGGGGGTTTCCCTGAAGCTTTCTTT	CASRSGGFPEAFF
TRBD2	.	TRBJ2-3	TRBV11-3	TGTGCCAGCAGTCAAAGGTCCGCCGGGACTAGAGGTTTCGGGGATACGCAGTATTTT	CASSQRSAGTRGFGDTQYF
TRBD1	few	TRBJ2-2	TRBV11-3	TGTGCCAGCAGCCCCGAGAGGCGACAGGGTACCGGGGAGCTGTTTTTT	CASSPERRQGTGELFF
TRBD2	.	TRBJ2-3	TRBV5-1	TGCGCCAGCAGCTTGCTAGCGGGAGGGCGGGGGGCCACAGATACGCAGTATTTT	CASSLLAGGRGATDTQYF
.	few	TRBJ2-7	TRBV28	TGTGCCAGCAGTTTAAAGGACATTTACCACGAGCAGTACTTC	CASSLKDIYHEQYF